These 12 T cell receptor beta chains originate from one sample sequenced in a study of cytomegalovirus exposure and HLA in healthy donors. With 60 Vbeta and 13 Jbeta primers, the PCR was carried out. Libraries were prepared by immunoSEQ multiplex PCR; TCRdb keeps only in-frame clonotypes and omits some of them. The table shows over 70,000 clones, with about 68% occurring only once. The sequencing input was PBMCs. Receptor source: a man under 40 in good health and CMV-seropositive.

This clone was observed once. The CDR3 region has the DNA TGTGCCAGCAGCGGAGGACAGGGGCCGCTCCCAGCCAAAAACATTCAGTACTTC. Translation gives CASSGGQGPLPAKNIQYF. The chain has TRBV9 and TRBJ2-4; 9 nucleotides agree with TRBD1. The V gene's germline CDR1 is SGDLS and CDR2 YYNGEE. The CDR3 spans 18 residues. After removal of 3 bases from V and 0 bases from J, the junction contained 10 bases not matched to a gene.

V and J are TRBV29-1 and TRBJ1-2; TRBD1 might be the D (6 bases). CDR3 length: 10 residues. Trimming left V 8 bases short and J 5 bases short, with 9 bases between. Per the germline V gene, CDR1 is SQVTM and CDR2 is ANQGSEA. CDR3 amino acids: CSTTGYGYTF. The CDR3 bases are TGCAGCACAACAGGGTATGGCTACACCTTC.

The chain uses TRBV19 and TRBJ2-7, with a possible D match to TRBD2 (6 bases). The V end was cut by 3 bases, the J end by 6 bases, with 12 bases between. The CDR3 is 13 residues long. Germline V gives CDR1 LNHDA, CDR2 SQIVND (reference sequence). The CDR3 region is CASSITGTAEQYF. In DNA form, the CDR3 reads TGTGCCAGTAGTATTACCGGGACTGCCGAGCAGTACTTC.

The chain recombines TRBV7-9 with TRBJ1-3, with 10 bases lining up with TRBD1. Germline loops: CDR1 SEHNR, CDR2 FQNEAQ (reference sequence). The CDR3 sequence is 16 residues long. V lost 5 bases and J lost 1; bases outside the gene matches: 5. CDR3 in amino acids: CASSPRDRGSGNTIYF. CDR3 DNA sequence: TGTGCCAGCAGCCCCCGGGACAGGGGTTCTGGAAACACCATATATTTT.

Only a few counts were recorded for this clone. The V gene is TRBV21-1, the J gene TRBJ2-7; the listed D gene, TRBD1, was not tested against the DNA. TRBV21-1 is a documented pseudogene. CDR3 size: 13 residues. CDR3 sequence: CASSGTGGWEQYF. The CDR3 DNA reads TGTGCCAGCAGCGGGACAGGGGGCTGGGAGCAGTACTTC.

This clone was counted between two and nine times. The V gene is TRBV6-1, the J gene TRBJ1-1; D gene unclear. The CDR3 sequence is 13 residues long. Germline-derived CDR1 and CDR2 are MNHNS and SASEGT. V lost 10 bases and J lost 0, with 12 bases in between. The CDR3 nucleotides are TGTGCCACCCAGTATGCCTTGAACACTGAAGCTTTCTTT. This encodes CATQYALNTEAFF.

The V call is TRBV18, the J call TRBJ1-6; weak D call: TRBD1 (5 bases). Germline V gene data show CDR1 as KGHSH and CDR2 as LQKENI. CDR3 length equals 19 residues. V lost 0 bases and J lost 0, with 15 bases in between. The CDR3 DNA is TGTGCCAGCTCACCACCGGCGGGGGAGAAAGGCTCCTATAATTCACCCCTCCACTTT. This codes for CASSPPAGEKGSYNSPLHF.

CDR3 protein: CASSIGRNSRELNYGYTF. In DNA form, the CDR3 reads TGTGCCAGTAGTATAGGACGTAACAGTCGAGAACTTAACTATGGCTACACCTTC. V and J are TRBV19 and TRBJ1-2, with D unresolved. Germline values: CDR1 LNHDA, CDR2 SQIVND (reference sequence). The ends were cut back, 1 base at V and 1 base at J, with 19 bases in the middle. The CDR3 length is 18 residues.

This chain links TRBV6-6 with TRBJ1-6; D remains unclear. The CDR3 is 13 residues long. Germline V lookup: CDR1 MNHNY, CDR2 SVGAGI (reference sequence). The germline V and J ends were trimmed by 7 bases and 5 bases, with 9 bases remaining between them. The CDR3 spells CASMAGNNSPLHF. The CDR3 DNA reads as TGTGCCAGCATGGCAGGCAATAATTCACCCCTCCACTTT.

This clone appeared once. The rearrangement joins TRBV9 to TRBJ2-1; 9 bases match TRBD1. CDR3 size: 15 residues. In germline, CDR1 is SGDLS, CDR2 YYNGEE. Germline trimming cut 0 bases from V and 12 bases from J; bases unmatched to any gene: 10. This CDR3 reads CASSVDGTGSGWQFF. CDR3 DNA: TGTGCCAGCAGCGTAGATGGGACAGGGTCTGGGTGGCAGTTCTTC.

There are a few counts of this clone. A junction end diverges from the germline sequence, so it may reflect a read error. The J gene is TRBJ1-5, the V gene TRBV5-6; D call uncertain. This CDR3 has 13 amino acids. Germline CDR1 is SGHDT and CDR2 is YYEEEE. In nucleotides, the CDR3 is TGTGCCAGCAGCTTGGGAGTACCTGGGCCCCAGAATTTT. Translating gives CASSLGVPGPQNF.

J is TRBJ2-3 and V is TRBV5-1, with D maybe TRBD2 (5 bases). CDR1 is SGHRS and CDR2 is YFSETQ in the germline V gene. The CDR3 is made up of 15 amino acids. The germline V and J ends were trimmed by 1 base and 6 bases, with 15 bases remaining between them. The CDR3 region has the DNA TGCGCCAGCAGCTTGAATGTAGGGAGTATGGATACGCAGTATTTT. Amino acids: CASSLNVGSMDTQYF. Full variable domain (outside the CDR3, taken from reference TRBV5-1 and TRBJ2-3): KAGVTQTPRYLIKTRGQQVTLSCSPISGHRSVSWYQQTPGQGLQFLFEYFSETQRNKGNFPGRFSGRQFSNSRSEMNVSTLELGDSALYLCASSLNVGSMDTQYFGPGTRLTVL.